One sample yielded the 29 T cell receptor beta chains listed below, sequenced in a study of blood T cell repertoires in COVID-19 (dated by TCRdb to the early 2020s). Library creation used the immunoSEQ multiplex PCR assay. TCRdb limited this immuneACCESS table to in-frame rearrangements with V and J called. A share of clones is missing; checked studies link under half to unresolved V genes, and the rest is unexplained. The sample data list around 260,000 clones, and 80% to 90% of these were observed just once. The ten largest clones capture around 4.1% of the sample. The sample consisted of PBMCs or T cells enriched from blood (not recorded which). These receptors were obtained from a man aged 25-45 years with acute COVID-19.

DNA of the CDR3: TGCGCCAGCTCTAACAGGGGGAACCAAGAGACCCAGTACTTC. It is translated as CASSNRGNQETQYF. The rearrangement links TRBV5-1 to TRBJ2-5; 8 bases are a match to TRBD1. Germline V gene data show CDR1 as SGHRS and CDR2 as YFSETQ. V shed 7 bases, J shed 0 bases, and the junction held 5 bases outside the gene matches. The CDR3 is made up of 14 amino acids.

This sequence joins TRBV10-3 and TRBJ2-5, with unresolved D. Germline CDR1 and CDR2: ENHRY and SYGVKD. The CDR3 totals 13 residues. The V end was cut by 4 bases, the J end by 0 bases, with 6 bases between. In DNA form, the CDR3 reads TGTGCCATCAGTGGGTCCAACCAAGAGACCCAGTACTTC. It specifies CAISGSNQETQYF.

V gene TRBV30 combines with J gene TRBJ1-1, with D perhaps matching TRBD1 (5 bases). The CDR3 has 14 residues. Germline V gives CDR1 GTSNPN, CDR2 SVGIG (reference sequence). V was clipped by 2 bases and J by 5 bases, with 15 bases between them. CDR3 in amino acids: CAWSIDGGRTEAFF. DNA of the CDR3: TGTGCCTGGAGTATCGACGGGGGACGGACTGAAGCTTTCTTT. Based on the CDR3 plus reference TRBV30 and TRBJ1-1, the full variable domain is SQTIHQWPATLVQPVGSPLSLECTVEGTSNPNLYWYRQAAGRGLQLLFYSVGIGQISSEVPQNLSASRPQDRQFILSSKKLLLSDSGFYLCAWSIDGGRTEAFFGQGTRLTVV.

In DNA form, the CDR3 reads TGTGCCAGCAGCCAAGTATGGCCTGGAAACACCATATATTTT. Amino acids: CASSQVWPGNTIYF. This chain joins TRBV3-1 (or the pseudogene TRBV3-2) and TRBJ1-3; D unresolved. With 1 base removed from V and 2 bases from J, the gap between germline ends came to 6 bases. CDR1 and CDR2 (germline): LGHDT, YNNKEL (reference sequence). The CDR3 consists of 14 residues.

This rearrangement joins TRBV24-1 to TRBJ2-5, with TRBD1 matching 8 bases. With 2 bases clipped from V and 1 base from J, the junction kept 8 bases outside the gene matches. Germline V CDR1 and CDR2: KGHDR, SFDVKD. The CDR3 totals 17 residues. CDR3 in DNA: TGTGCCACCAGTGATTGGCTGGACAGGGTAGCCCAAGAGACCCAGTACTTC. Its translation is CATSDWLDRVAQETQYF.

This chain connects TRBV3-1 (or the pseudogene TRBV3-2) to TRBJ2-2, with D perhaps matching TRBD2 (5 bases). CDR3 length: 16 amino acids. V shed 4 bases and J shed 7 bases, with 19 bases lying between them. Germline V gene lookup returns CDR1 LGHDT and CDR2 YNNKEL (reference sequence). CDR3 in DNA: TGTGCCAGCAGCCCCTTGGGCAGCGGAGCAGGCGGGGAGCTGTTTTTT. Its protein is CASSPLGSGAGGELFF.

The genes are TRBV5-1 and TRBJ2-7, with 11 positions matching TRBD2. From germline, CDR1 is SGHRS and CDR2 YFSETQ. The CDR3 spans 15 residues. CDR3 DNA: TGTGCCAGCAGCCCCACGGGACTAGCGGAAGTAGAGCAGTACGTC. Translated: CASSPTGLAEVEQYV.

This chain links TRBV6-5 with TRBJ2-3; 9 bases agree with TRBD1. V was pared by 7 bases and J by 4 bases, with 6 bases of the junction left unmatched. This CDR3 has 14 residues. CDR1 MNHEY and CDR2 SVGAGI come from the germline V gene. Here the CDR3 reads CASTPGQGPDTQYF. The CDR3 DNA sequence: TGTGCCAGCACGCCGGGACAGGGACCAGATACGCAGTATTTT.

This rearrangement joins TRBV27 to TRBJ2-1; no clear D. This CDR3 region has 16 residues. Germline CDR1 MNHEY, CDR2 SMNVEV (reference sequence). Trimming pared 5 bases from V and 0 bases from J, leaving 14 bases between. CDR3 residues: CASSQYGGSSYNEQFF. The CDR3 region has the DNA TGTGCCAGCAGTCAGTACGGCGGAAGCTCCTACAATGAGCAGTTCTTC.

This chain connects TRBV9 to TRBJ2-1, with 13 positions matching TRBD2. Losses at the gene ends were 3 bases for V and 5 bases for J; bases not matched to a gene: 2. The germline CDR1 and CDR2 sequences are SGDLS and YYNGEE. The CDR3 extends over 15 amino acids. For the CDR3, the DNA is TGTGCCAGCAGCGGGGGGACTAGCGGGAACAATGAGCAGTTCTTC. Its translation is CASSGGTSGNNEQFF.

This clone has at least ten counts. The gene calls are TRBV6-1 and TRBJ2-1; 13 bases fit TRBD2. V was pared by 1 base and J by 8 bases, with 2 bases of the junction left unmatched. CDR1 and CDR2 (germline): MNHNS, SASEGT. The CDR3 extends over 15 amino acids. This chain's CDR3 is CASSEGTSGSHEQFF. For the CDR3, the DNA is TGTGCCAGCAGTGAAGGGACTAGCGGGAGTCATGAGCAGTTCTTC.

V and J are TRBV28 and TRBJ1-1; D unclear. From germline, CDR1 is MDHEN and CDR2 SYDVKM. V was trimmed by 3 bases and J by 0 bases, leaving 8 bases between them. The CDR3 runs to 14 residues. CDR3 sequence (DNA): TGTGCCAGCAGTTTCGTCAGAATGAACACTGAAGCTTTCTTT. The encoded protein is CASSFVRMNTEAFF.

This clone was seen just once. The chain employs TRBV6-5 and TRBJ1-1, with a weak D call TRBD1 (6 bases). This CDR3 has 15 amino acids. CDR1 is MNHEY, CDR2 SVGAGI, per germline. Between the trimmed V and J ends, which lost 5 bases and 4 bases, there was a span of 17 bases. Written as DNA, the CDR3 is TGTGCCAGCAGTCCAACGCGGGGGGCGCGCACTGAAGCTTTCTTT. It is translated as CASSPTRGARTEAFF.

CDR3 in DNA: TGTGCCAGCAGCCCAACAGGGAATGAGGGCTACACCTTC. It codes for CASSPTGNEGYTF. The chain employs TRBV9 and TRBJ1-2; possible D gene TRBD1, 6 bases. CDR3 size: 13 residues. The germline V gene encodes CDR1 SGDLS and CDR2 YYNGEE. V was pared by 4 bases and J by 8 bases, with 15 bases between.

The CDR3 spells CASKDRASNTGELFF. The CDR3 nucleotides read TGCGCCAGCAAGGACAGGGCCTCGAACACCGGGGAGCTGTTTTTT. The chain is built from TRBV5-1 and TRBJ2-2, with 8 positions matching TRBD1. V was pared by 6 bases and J by 0 bases, with 4 bases of the junction left unmatched. This CDR3 is 15 amino acids long. Germline assignment: CDR1 SGHRS and CDR2 YFSETQ.

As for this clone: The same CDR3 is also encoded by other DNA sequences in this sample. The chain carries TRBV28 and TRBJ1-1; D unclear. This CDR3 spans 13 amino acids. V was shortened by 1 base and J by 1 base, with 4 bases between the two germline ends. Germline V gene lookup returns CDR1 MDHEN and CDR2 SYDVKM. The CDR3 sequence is CASSLSRNTEAFF. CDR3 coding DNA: TGTGCCAGCAGTTTATCCAGGAACACTGAAGCTTTCTTT.

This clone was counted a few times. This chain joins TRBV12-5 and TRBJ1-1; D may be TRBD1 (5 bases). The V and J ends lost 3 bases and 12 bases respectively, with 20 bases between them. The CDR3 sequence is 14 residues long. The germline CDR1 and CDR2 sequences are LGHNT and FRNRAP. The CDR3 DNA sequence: TGTGCTAGTGGTTTTTGTGGGCCAGGGCGATTGCCTTTCTTT. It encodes CASGFCGPGRLPFF.

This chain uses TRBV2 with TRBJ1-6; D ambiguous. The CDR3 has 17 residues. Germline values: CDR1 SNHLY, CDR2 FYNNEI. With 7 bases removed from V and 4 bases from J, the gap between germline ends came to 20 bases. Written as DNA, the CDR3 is TGTGCCAGCACTGGAATGGAGCAGCTGCTTTATAATTCACCCCTCCACTTT. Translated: CASTGMEQLLYNSPLHF.

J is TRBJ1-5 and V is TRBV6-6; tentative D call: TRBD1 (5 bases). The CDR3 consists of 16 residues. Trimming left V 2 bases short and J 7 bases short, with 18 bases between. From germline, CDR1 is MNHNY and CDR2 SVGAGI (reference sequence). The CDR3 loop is CASSYAGGNIGQPQHF. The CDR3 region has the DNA TGTGCCAGCAGTTACGCTGGGGGGAACATAGGGCAGCCCCAGCATTTT.

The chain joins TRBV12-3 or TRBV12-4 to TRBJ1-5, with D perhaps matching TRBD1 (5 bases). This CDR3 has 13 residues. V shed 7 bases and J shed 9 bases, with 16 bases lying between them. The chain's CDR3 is CASTEMSQGPQHF. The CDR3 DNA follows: TGTGCCAGCACCGAGATGAGCCAGGGGCCCCAGCATTTT.

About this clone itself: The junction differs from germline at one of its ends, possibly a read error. The CDR3: CASSSTDIYTEAFF. As DNA, the CDR3 is TGTGCCAGCAGCTCCACGGACATCTACACTGAAGCTTTCTTT. V usage is TRBV5-1 and J usage is TRBJ1-1; maybe TRBD1 (5 bases). Germline values: CDR1 SGHRS, CDR2 YFSETQ. The CDR3 length is 14 residues. Combining the CDR3 with reference TRBV5-1 and TRBJ1-1 gives the whole variable domain KAGVTQTPRYLIKTRGQQVTLSCSPISGHRSVSWYQQTPGQGLQFLFEYFSETQRNKGNFPGRFSGRQFSNSRSEMNVSTLELGDSALYLCASSSTDIYTEAFFGQGTRLTVV.

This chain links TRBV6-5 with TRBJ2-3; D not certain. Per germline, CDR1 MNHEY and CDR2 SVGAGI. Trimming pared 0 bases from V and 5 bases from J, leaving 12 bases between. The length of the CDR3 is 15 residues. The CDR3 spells CASSYSQILGDTQYF. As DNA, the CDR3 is TGTGCCAGCAGTTACTCACAGATCCTTGGAGATACGCAGTATTTT.

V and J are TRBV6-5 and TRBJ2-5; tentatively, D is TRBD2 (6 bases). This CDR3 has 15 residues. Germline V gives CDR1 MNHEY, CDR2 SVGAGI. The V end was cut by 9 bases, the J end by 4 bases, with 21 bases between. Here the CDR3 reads CASTPGMLGGETQYF. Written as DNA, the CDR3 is TGTGCCAGTACCCCCGGGATGCTGGGAGGAGAGACCCAGTACTTC.

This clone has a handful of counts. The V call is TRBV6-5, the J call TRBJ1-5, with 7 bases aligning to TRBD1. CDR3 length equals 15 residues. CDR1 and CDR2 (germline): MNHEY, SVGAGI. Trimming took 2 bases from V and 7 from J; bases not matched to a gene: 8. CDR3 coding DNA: TGTGCCAGCAGTTACGGGGTAGGCAGGGGGCAGCCCCAGCATTTT. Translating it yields CASSYGVGRGQPQHF.

The CDR3 DNA follows: TGTGCCAGCGGCGGGGAGGGGGAGCTGTTTTTT. Translation gives CASGGEGELFF. This chain links TRBV6-5 with TRBJ2-2; possible D gene TRBD2, 6 bases. The V end was cut by 8 bases, the J end by 8 bases, with 9 bases between. Germline CDR1 MNHEY, CDR2 SVGAGI. This CDR3 contains 11 residues.

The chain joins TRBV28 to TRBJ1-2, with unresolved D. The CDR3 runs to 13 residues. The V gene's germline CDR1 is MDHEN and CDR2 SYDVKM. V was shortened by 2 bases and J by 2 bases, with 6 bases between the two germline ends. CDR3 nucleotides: TGTGCCAGCAGTTTAATCGGGAACTATGGCTACACCTTC. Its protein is CASSLIGNYGYTF.

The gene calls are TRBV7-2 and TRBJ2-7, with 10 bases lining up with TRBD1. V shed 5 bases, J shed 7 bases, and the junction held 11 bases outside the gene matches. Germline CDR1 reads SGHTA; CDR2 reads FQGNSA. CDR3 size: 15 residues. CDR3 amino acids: CASSRRTGTGEEQYV. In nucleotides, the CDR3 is TGTGCCAGCAGCCGCCGGACCGGGACAGGGGAGGAGCAGTACGTC.

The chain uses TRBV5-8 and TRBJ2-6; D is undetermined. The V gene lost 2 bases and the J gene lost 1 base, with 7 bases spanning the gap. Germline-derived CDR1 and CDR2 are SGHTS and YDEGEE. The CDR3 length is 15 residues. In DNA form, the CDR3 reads TGTGCCAGCAGCTTACAGAATTCTGGGGCCAACGTCCTGACTTTC. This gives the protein CASSLQNSGANVLTF.

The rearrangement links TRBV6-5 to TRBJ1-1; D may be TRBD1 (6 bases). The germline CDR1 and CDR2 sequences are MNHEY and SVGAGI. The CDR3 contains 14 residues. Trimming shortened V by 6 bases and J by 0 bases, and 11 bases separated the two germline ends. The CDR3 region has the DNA TGTGCCAGCAGACAGGGAATGATGAACACTGAAGCTTTCTTT. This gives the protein CASRQGMMNTEAFF.